This entry lists 25 T cell receptor beta chains sequenced from one sample in a study of blood T cell repertoires in COVID-19. Data came from immunoSEQ multiplex PCR; TCRdb stores just in-frame clones and leaves some out. Of about 400,000 clones in the sample, roughly 87% are singletons; the top ten hold roughly 3%. The sequencing input was PBMCs or T cells enriched from blood (not recorded which). These receptors all come from a woman in her 30s who had recovered from COVID-19.

V usage is TRBV3-1 (or the pseudogene TRBV3-2) and J usage is TRBJ1-2; a weak D match, TRBD1 (5 bases). Trimming removed 4 bases at V and 0 bases at J, with 6 bases between. This CDR3 is built from 13 residues. Germline V lookup: CDR1 LGHDT, CDR2 YNNKEL (reference sequence). The CDR3 protein is CASSPGPNYGYTF. CDR3 in DNA: TGTGCCAGCAGCCCAGGGCCTAACTATGGCTACACCTTC.

The chain has TRBV6-5 and TRBJ2-2, with D perhaps TRBD2 (5 bases). Trimming removed 6 bases from V and 1 base from J, with 9 bases in between. The CDR3 loop spans 14 amino acids. Germline V gene sequence: CDR1 MNHEY, CDR2 SVGAGI. CDR3: CASSRGLNTGELFF. The CDR3 region has the DNA TGTGCCAGCAGCCGGGGTCTGAACACCGGGGAGCTGTTTTTT.

The chain carries TRBV2 and TRBJ1-4; 11 nucleotides agree with TRBD1. The CDR3 spans 15 residues. Germline loops: CDR1 SNHLY, CDR2 FYNNEI. V gave up 6 bases and J gave up 3 bases; unmatched junction bases: 3. This CDR3 reads CASRDRGRPNEKLFF. The DNA for the CDR3 is TGTGCCAGCAGGGACAGGGGGCGGCCTAATGAAAAACTGTTTTTT.

The chain recombines TRBV7-9 with TRBJ2-3, with a tentative D call TRBD2 (5 bases). Germline V CDR1 and CDR2: SEHNR, FQNEAQ (reference sequence). Trimming removed 3 bases at V and 2 bases at J, with 18 bases between. This CDR3 comprises 17 residues. The CDR3 spells CASSLKPGQRVTDTQYF. The CDR3 DNA is TGTGCCAGCAGCTTGAAACCGGGCCAGAGGGTCACAGATACGCAGTATTTT.

The J gene is TRBJ2-7, the V gene TRBV27; 11 bases are a match to TRBD2. The CDR3 runs 14 residues. The V gene end was trimmed by 6 bases and the J gene end by 5 bases; junction bases not matched to a gene: 6. Per the germline V gene, CDR1 is MNHEY and CDR2 is SMNVEV (reference sequence). CDR3 DNA: TGTGCCAGCAGCTTAGCGGGAGGGCCGGACGAGCAGTACTTC. Protein: CASSLAGGPDEQYF.

The rearrangement joins TRBV5-4 to TRBJ2-2; 12 nucleotides align to TRBD2. V lost 3 bases and J lost 7; bases outside the gene matches: 7. The CDR3 spans 16 residues. The V gene's germline CDR1 is SGHNT and CDR2 YYREEE (reference sequence). CDR3 DNA: TGTGCCAGCAGCTCCCTAGCGGGGGGGCATTTCGGGGAGCTGTTTTTT. It yields the protein CASSSLAGGHFGELFF.

The chain employs TRBV5-1 and TRBJ1-2; weak D call: TRBD1 (6 bases). The ends were cut back, 4 bases at V and 4 bases at J, with 8 bases in the middle. Germline lookup yields CDR1 SGHRS and CDR2 YFSETQ. CDR3 length: 12 residues. The CDR3 is CASSPDSYGYTF. In DNA form, the CDR3 reads TGCGCCAGCAGCCCGGACAGCTATGGCTACACCTTC.

The CDR3 reads CASGGTGFSEQFF. The CDR3 coding sequence is TGTGCCAGCGGGGGGACAGGGTTTAGTGAGCAGTTCTTC. V gene TRBV2 combines with J gene TRBJ2-1; 9 bases are shared with TRBD1. The J segment lost 9 bases and the V segment lost 8 bases, leaving 8 bases of the junction unmatched. The CDR3 runs 13 residues. Looked up from germline, CDR1 is SNHLY and CDR2 is FYNNEI.

This chain connects TRBV3-1 (or the pseudogene TRBV3-2) to TRBJ1-1; TRBD1 matches 7 bases. CDR3 length: 14 amino acids. The germline V gene encodes CDR1 LGHDT and CDR2 YNNKEL (reference sequence). The V and J ends lost 4 bases and 7 bases, in that order; junction bases with no gene match: 9. CDR3 bases: TGTGCCAGCAGCCCCCGGGACAGTCACAATGAAGCTTTCTTT. Translated, it gives CASSPRDSHNEAFF.

V and J are TRBV6-4 and TRBJ2-1, with D perhaps matching TRBD1 (8 bases). The germline CDR1 and CDR2 sequences are MRHNA and SNTAGT. There are 17 residues in the CDR3. With 2 bases removed from V and 4 bases from J, the gap between germline ends came to 18 bases. This CDR3 is CASSDTGGGSGYNEQFF. In DNA, the CDR3 is TGTGCCAGCAGTGACACAGGGGGTGGTAGCGGGTACAATGAGCAGTTCTTC.

The CDR3 here is CASSLVRGAAYEQYF. Written as DNA, the CDR3 is TGTGCCAGCAGCTTAGTTCGGGGAGCCGCCTACGAGCAGTACTTC. The chain couples TRBV7-9 to TRBJ2-7, with D possibly being TRBD2 (5 bases). Germline CDR1 is SEHNR and CDR2 is FQNEAQ (reference sequence). This CDR3 comprises 15 residues. Deletions cut 1 base from V and 2 bases from J, with 12 bases between.

The chain joins TRBV9 to TRBJ2-1, with 8 bases fitting TRBD2. This CDR3 has 16 amino acids. With 4 bases clipped from V and 6 bases from J, the junction kept 12 bases outside the gene matches. Germline CDR1 SGDLS, CDR2 YYNGEE. The CDR3 region is CASSPEDSGISNEQFF. CDR3 nucleotide sequence: TGTGCCAGCAGCCCCGAGGATAGCGGGATTAGCAATGAGCAGTTCTTC.

For the CDR3, the DNA is TGTGCCAGCAGCCGGGACCGGGACAGGGCTATAGCTTTCTTT. Translation gives CASSRDRDRAIAFF. The chain employs TRBV5-8 and TRBJ1-1, with TRBD1 matching 9 bases. The CDR3 runs to 14 residues. Germline lookup yields CDR1 SGHTS and CDR2 YDEGEE. With 4 bases clipped from V and 10 bases from J, the junction kept 11 bases outside the gene matches.

The chain joins TRBV27 to TRBJ1-3, with D hard to call. Germline assignment: CDR1 MNHEY and CDR2 SMNVEV (reference sequence). Trimming shortened V by 4 bases and J by 0 bases, and 10 bases separated the two germline ends. This CDR3 has 15 residues. The CDR3 protein is CASSSSYSSGNTIYF. The CDR3 coding sequence is TGTGCCAGCAGTTCCTCCTACAGCTCTGGAAACACCATATATTTT.

This rearrangement joins TRBV15 to TRBJ1-6; D ambiguous. CDR1 and CDR2 (germline): LNHNV, YYDKDF (reference sequence). The V gene lost 4 bases and the J gene lost 7 bases, with 8 bases spanning the gap. This CDR3 has 13 residues. The chain's CDR3 is CATSKTENSPLHF. In DNA form, the CDR3 reads TGTGCCACCAGCAAAACAGAGAATTCACCCCTCCACTTT.

This chain joins TRBV11-2 and TRBJ1-5; possibly TRBD1 for D (6 bases). Germline CDR1 is SGHAT and CDR2 is FQNNGV. V lost 5 bases to trimming and J lost 7 bases, with 21 bases between them. The CDR3 has 16 amino acids. The DNA of the CDR3 is TGTGCCAGCAGCCCTAAACCAGGGGTATTAGGGCAGCCCCAGCATTTT. Its protein product is CASSPKPGVLGQPQHF.

Comment on this clone: The junction and the germline gene differ at one end; a read error may be behind it. This chain connects TRBV7-7 to TRBJ2-2, with 8 bases fitting TRBD1. CDR1 is SSHAT and CDR2 is FNYEAQ in the germline V gene (reference sequence). This CDR3 is built from 16 residues. The CDR3 region is CASSLGGRGRTGELFF. The CDR3 coding sequence is TGTGCTAGCAGCTTAGGTGGCAGGGGGCGAACCGGGGAGCTGTTTTTT.

The chain recombines TRBV21-1 with TRBJ1-2; TRBD1, as called in the table, went unchecked against the DNA. TRBV21-1 is deemed a pseudogene. The length of the CDR3 is 14 residues. The CDR3 sequence: CASTYTTSTGGYTF. CDR3 in DNA: TGTGCCAGCACCTATACCACCTCAACAGGTGGCTACACCTTC.

The J gene is TRBJ2-3, the V gene TRBV7-9, with 8 bases lining up with TRBD2. The CDR3 loop spans 14 amino acids. The germline CDR1 and CDR2 sequences are SEHNR and FQNEAQ (reference sequence). Trimming removed 5 bases from V and 5 bases from J; junction bases left unmatched: 6. CDR3 amino acids: CASSKTSEGDTQYF. DNA of the CDR3: TGTGCCAGCAGCAAGACTAGCGAGGGAGATACGCAGTATTTT.

The V call is TRBV7-9, the J call TRBJ2-3, with 8 nucleotides matching TRBD2. The germline CDR1 and CDR2 sequences are SEHNR and FQNEAQ (reference sequence). The V and J ends lost 7 bases and 5 bases, in that order; junction bases with no gene match: 14. The CDR3 is 16 residues long. The CDR3: CASTNRVAGGLDTQYF. Written as DNA, the CDR3 is TGTGCCAGCACCAATAGAGTGGCGGGAGGTTTAGATACGCAGTATTTT.

V is TRBV5-5 and J is TRBJ1-5; D unresolved. Trimming removed 2 bases from V and 2 bases from J, with 5 bases in between. The CDR3 contains 13 residues. In germline, CDR1 is SGHKS, CDR2 YYEKEE (reference sequence). The CDR3 region has the DNA TGTGCCAGCAGCTTCCAGGGCAATCAGCCCCAGCATTTT. Protein sequence: CASSFQGNQPQHF.

J is TRBJ1-4 and V is TRBV27; D remains unclear. Deletions cut 3 bases from V and 8 bases from J, with 13 bases between. Germline V gene data show CDR1 as MNHEY and CDR2 as SMNVEV (reference sequence). The CDR3 has 14 amino acids. The CDR3 reads CASSLVAFKEKLFF. The DNA of the CDR3 is TGTGCCAGCAGTTTGGTGGCCTTTAAGGAAAAACTGTTTTTT.

V usage is TRBV2 and J usage is TRBJ1-2; the match to TRBD1 covers 9 bases. CDR1 is SNHLY, CDR2 FYNNEI, per germline. The V and J ends lost 7 bases and 4 bases, in that order; junction bases with no gene match: 7. The CDR3 has 14 residues. The DNA of the CDR3 is TGTGCCAGCAAGGGGACAGGGTCAACCTATGGCTACACCTTC. Residues: CASKGTGSTYGYTF.

V usage is TRBV4-2 and J usage is TRBJ2-7; TRBD2 matches at 11 bases. The V gene's germline CDR1 is LGHNA and CDR2 YNFKEQ. The CDR3 extends over 15 amino acids. J gave up 3 bases and V 4 bases, and 5 bases lay outside the gene matches. CDR3 region: CASSPPGTSGYEQYF. The CDR3 DNA reads TGTGCCAGCAGCCCTCCCGGGACTAGCGGCTACGAGCAGTACTTC.

CDR3 sequence reads: CASSEPPWPGQGYQPQHF. In DNA, the CDR3 is TGCGCCAGCAGTGAGCCCCCTTGGCCCGGACAGGGATATCAGCCCCAGCATTTT. V usage is TRBV10-2 and J usage is TRBJ1-5; 8 nucleotides match TRBD1. The length of the CDR3 is 18 residues. Germline V CDR1 and CDR2: WSHSY, SAAADI. V lost 2 bases, J lost 5 bases, and 14 bases stayed unmatched.